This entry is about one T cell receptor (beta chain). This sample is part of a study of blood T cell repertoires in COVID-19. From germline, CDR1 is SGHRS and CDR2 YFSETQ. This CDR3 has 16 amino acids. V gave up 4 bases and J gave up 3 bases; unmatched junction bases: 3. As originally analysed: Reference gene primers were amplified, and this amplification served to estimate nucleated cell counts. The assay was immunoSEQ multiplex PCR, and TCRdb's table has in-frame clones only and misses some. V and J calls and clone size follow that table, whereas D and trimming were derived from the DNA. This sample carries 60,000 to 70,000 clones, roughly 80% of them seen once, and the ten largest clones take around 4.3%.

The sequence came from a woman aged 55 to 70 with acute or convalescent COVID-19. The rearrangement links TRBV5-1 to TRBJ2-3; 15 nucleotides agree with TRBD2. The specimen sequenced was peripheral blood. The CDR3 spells CASSRGTSGGTDTQYF. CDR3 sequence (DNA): TGCGCCAGCAGCCGCGGGACTAGCGGGGGGACAGATACGCAGTATTTT.